This T cell receptor (beta chain) was profiled in a study of T cell changes during pregnancy in multiple sclerosis. The J segment lost 4 bases and the V segment lost 2 bases, leaving 0 bases of the junction unmatched. CDR1 and CDR2 (germline): SEHNR, FQNEAQ (reference sequence). This CDR3 has 13 residues. Profiled with immunoSEQ multiplex PCR; TCRdb holds only in-frame clones, not every one. The profile covers about 99,000 clones, with around 94% appearing a single time and about 0.89% taken by the ten largest. The rearrangement joins TRBV7-9 to TRBJ1-2; TRBD1 agrees at 8 bases. The sample was peripheral blood, taken after pregnancy. The source of this sequence is a female donor with multiple sclerosis, enrolled in a pregnancy study. The CDR3 sequence: CASSLQGAYGYTF. The CDR3 DNA is TGTGCCAGCAGCTTACAGGGGGCCTATGGCTACACCTTC.